These 21 T cell receptor beta chains originate from one sample sequenced in a study of read filtering for tumor transcriptome and immune sequencing. This library used 300 to 500 ng RNA and molecular barcoded adaptors spanning alpha/delta and beta/gamma chains. TCRdb recomputed calls from the reads with MiXCR, one row per CDR3 protein. The data hold around 31,000 distinct CDR3 sequences, with 15% to 20% observed a single time. Sequencing used a population of CD138-negative cells sorted from bone marrow. The receptors shown here come from a donor at least 40 years old with multiple myeloma.

There are many counts of this clonotype. This chain connects TRBV7-9 to TRBJ2-1, with 7 bases identical to TRBD1. Germline V gene lookup returns CDR1 SEHNR and CDR2 FQNEAQ (reference sequence). Germline trimming cut 2 bases from V and 7 bases from J; bases unmatched to any gene: 2. This CDR3 contains 13 residues. This CDR3 is CASSLSGGNEQFF. CDR3 nucleotides: TGTGCCAGCAGCTTATCAGGGGGTAATGAGCAGTTCTTC. The full variable domain, in which reference TRBV7-9 and TRBJ2-1 provide the parts outside the CDR3, is DTGVSQNPRHKITKRGQNVTFRCDPISEHNRLYWYRQTLGQGPEFLTYFQNEAQLEKSRLLSDRFSAERPKGSFSTLEIQRTEQGDSAMYLCASSLSGGNEQFFGPGTRLTVL.

A remark on this clonotype: A far larger clone differs by one base, so this is likely a read error. The chain joins TRBV13 to TRBJ1-6, with no clear D. This CDR3 contains 15 residues. Germline CDR1 is PRHDT and CDR2 is FYEKMQ (reference sequence). CDR3 nucleotides: TGTGCCAGCAGCTTAGGAAATGCGGGCGGATCTGAAGCTTCCTTT. It codes for CASSLGNAGGSEASF.

This clonotype came up many times. The V call is TRBV20-1, the J call TRBJ1-4, with TRBD1 matching over 9 bases. With 2 bases clipped from V and 6 bases from J, the junction kept 4 bases outside the gene matches. This CDR3 is built from 14 residues. Germline V gives CDR1 DFQATT, CDR2 SNEGSKA (reference sequence). The chain's CDR3 is CSARTRQGDEKLFF. The CDR3 DNA follows: TGCAGTGCTAGAACCCGACAGGGGGATGAAAAACTGTTTTTT.

The CDR3 protein is CASSPTVVGLAGESYEQYF. CDR3 sequence (DNA): TGTGCCAGCAGTCCCACTGTCGTGGGACTAGCGGGAGAGTCCTACGAGCAGTACTTC. The chain carries TRBV28 and TRBJ2-7; 14 bases are a match to TRBD2. The CDR3 runs 19 residues. After removal of 5 bases from V and 1 base from J, the junction contained 13 bases not matched to a gene. Germline CDR1 MDHEN, CDR2 SYDVKM.

This rearrangement joins TRBV11-2 to TRBJ2-2; TRBD1 matches 7 bases. Germline CDR1 SGHAT, CDR2 FQNNGV. The CDR3 is 16 amino acids. Trimming cost V 3 bases and J 0 bases; bases outside gene matches: 4. This CDR3 is CASSFRGTTNTGELFF. CDR3 coding DNA: TGTGCCAGCAGCTTCAGGGGGACAACGAACACCGGGGAGCTGTTTTTT.

This clonotype showed up just a few times. The CDR3 nucleotides read TGTGCCAGCAGCCCCAGACTAGCGAGCTACAATGAGCAGTTCTTC. Protein product: CASSPRLASYNEQFF. The rearrangement uses TRBV9 and TRBJ2-1; TRBD2 matches at 8 bases. The germline V gene has CDR1 SGDLS and CDR2 YYNGEE. V lost 4 bases to trimming and J lost 3 bases; unmatched junction nucleotides: 6. The CDR3 extends over 15 amino acids.

This clonotype was recorded many times. The V call is TRBV28, the J call TRBJ2-5, with 7 positions matching TRBD1. The germline gives CDR1 MDHEN, CDR2 SYDVKM. This CDR3 contains 14 residues. The V segment lost 7 bases and the J segment 7 bases; nucleotides outside the gene matches: 12. The CDR3 loop reads CASNPGQPRSTQYF. Written as DNA, the CDR3 is TGTGCCAGCAACCCGGGACAGCCTCGATCGACCCAGTACTTC.

The chain couples TRBV15 to TRBJ1-1; no definite D call. CDR1 LNHNV and CDR2 YYDKDF come from the germline V gene (reference sequence). The V gene lost 8 bases and the J gene lost 0 bases, with 10 bases spanning the gap. This CDR3 region has 13 residues. The chain's CDR3 is CATCEYMNTEAFF. The CDR3 nucleotides are TGTGCCACCTGCGAGTACATGAACACTGAAGCTTTCTTT.

This clonotype was counted ten times or more. The chain combines TRBV18 with TRBJ2-7; D ambiguous. This CDR3 is built from 17 residues. Between the trimmed V and J ends, which lost 6 bases and 2 bases, there was a span of 23 bases. Germline V gene sequence: CDR1 KGHSH, CDR2 LQKENI. The CDR3 nucleotides read TGTGCCAGCTCCCCCGACGAACGAAGGCACTCCACCTACGAGCAGTACTTC. Translating it yields CASSPDERRHSTYEQYF.

This clonotype was counted many times. The chain has TRBV28 and TRBJ2-1; the D gene is possibly TRBD1 (7 bases). Between the trimmed V and J ends, which lost 7 bases and 5 bases, there was a span of 21 bases. The germline V gene encodes CDR1 MDHEN and CDR2 SYDVKM. This CDR3 is 16 amino acids long. CDR3 DNA: TGTGCCAGCACCCGTAGCGGAGCGACAGGGAACAATGAGCAGTTCTTC. This encodes CASTRSGATGNNEQFF.

In this sample, this clonotype turned up many times. The chain's CDR3 is CSVGQGGDTQYF. CDR3 coding DNA: TGCAGCGTGGGTCAGGGAGGAGATACGCAGTATTTT. This chain connects TRBV29-1 to TRBJ2-3, with a possible D match to TRBD2 (6 bases). The CDR3 has 12 residues. Germline CDR1 and CDR2: SQVTM and ANQGSEA. With 6 bases removed from V and 5 bases from J, the gap between germline ends came to 12 bases.

This clonotype was observed at least ten times. The V gene is TRBV28, the J gene TRBJ1-1, with D unclear. CDR1 and CDR2 (germline): MDHEN, SYDVKM. Trimming removed 5 bases from V and 3 bases from J, with 10 bases in between. This CDR3 spans 13 amino acids. CDR3 sequence reads: CASSPPGYTEAFF. The CDR3 DNA reads as TGTGCCAGCAGTCCCCCCGGATACACTGAAGCTTTCTTT. Together with reference TRBV28 and TRBJ1-1, the CDR3 gives the full variable domain: DVKVTQSSRYLVKRTGEKVFLECVQDMDHENMFWYRQDPGLGLRLIYFSYDVKMKEKGDIPEGYSVSREKKERFSLILESASTNQTSMYLCASSPPGYTEAFFGQGTRLTVV.

This clonotype was counted many times. The gene calls are TRBV6-6 and TRBJ1-6; TRBD1 aligns across 10 bases. The CDR3 loop spans 16 amino acids. The germline gives CDR1 MNHNY, CDR2 SVGAGI (reference sequence). The trim removed 6 bases at V and 8 bases at J, leaving 10 bases unmatched. CDR3: CASSHPGQGRHSPLHF. In DNA, the CDR3 is TGTGCCAGCAGCCACCCGGGACAGGGGAGACATTCACCCCTCCACTTT.

This clonotype was found many times. Here the CDR3 DNA reads TGTGCCAGCAGTTTAGGGGGTTCCTACAATGAGCAGTTCTTC. Its translation is CASSLGGSYNEQFF. V gene TRBV12-3 or TRBV12-4 combines with J gene TRBJ2-1, with no clear D. V gave up 1 base and J gave up 1 base, with 5 bases separating them. The CDR3 has 14 residues.

About this clonotype itself: A much larger clone lies one base from this, so it may be a read error. The CDR3 does not close with the conserved phenylalanine or tryptophan, likely indicating a read error. The CDR3 DNA is TGTGCCAGCAGTTACAATCAGGGGGCGGATGGCTACACCTAC. Protein: CASSYNQGADGYTY. The chain is built from TRBV6-6 and TRBJ1-2; 8 nucleotides agree with TRBD1. Trimming removed 2 bases from V and 6 bases from J; junction bases left unmatched: 5. Germline V gene data show CDR1 as MNHNY and CDR2 as SVGAGI (reference sequence). CDR3 length equals 14 residues.

A single count supports this clonotype. This chain uses TRBV12-3 or TRBV12-4 with TRBJ2-5; TRBD1 agrees at 8 bases. V was pared by 7 bases and J by 3 bases, with 4 bases of the junction left unmatched. This CDR3 has 13 amino acids. This chain's CDR3 is CASTHRGEETQYF. The CDR3 DNA sequence: TGTGCCAGCACCCACAGGGGGGAAGAGACCCAGTACTTC.

The V call is TRBV7-9, the J call TRBJ1-3; D unresolved. With 2 bases removed from V and 3 bases from J, the gap between germline ends came to 5 bases. Germline V lookup: CDR1 SEHNR, CDR2 FQNEAQ (reference sequence). The CDR3 covers 13 residues. This CDR3 is CASSLRDGNTIYF. The CDR3 nucleotides are TGTGCCAGCAGCTTAAGAGATGGAAACACCATATATTTT.

The genes are TRBV10-3 and TRBJ1-3; D remains ambiguous. V was trimmed by 0 bases and J by 4 bases, leaving 10 bases between them. The CDR3 is made up of 15 amino acids. CDR1 is ENHRY and CDR2 is SYGVKD in the germline V gene. The CDR3 is CAISESGRMGNTIYF. CDR3 bases: TGTGCCATCAGTGAGTCAGGCAGGATGGGAAACACCATATATTTT.

This clonotype was seen ten or more times. The chain carries TRBV28 and TRBJ2-1; 7 nucleotides agree with TRBD1. The CDR3 has 16 residues. V lost 4 bases and J lost 1; bases outside the gene matches: 7. Germline V gives CDR1 MDHEN, CDR2 SYDVKM. This chain's CDR3 is CASSYGRGRSYNEQFF. The CDR3 nucleotides read TGTGCCAGCAGTTATGGTAGGGGGCGTTCCTACAATGAGCAGTTCTTC.

Note on this clonotype: A far larger clone is off by one base, so a read error is likely. The rearrangement links TRBV6-1 to TRBJ1-4; D might be TRBD1 (5 bases). The V gene's germline CDR1 is MNHNS and CDR2 SASEGT. This CDR3 contains 12 residues. This CDR3 reads CACGPRGTTSYF. CDR3 nucleotides: TGTGCCTGCGGGCCTCGCGGGACTACTTCGTATTTT.

This clonotype is medium-sized within its sample. This chain connects TRBV6-2 or TRBV6-3 to TRBJ1-1, with D hard to call. The CDR3 length is 14 residues. V was trimmed by 2 bases and J by 5 bases, leaving 12 bases between them. The germline V gene encodes CDR1 MNHEY and CDR2 SVGEGT. CDR3 amino acids: CASSYPQTGTEAFF. In DNA form, the CDR3 reads TGTGCCAGCAGTTACCCCCAGACTGGAACTGAAGCTTTCTTT.